These 29 T cell receptor beta chains share one sample of origin, sequenced in a study of spatial heterogeneity in lung cancer. TCRdb analysed the 5' RACE reads with MiXCR anew, one entry per CDR3 protein. The sample has over 10,000 distinct CDR3 sequences, 3.8% seen once; the top ten hold around 45%. The time point: sample taken at primary tumor resection. The material sequenced was PBMCs, taken at surgery. The receptors derive from a male donor with early-stage non-small cell lung cancer.

This clonotype appeared many times. CDR3 bases: TGTGCCAGCAGCTCCCGGACAGGGCGGACTGAAGCTTTCTTT. As protein: CASSSRTGRTEAFF. The rearrangement links TRBV5-4 to TRBJ1-1; 8 bases fit TRBD1. There are 14 residues in the CDR3. The ends lost 3 bases at V and 5 bases at J; junction bases unmatched: 6. CDR1 and CDR2 (germline): SGHNT, YYREEE (reference sequence).

This clonotype appeared a few times. The chain recombines TRBV12-3 or TRBV12-4 with TRBJ2-1; 10 bases are a match to TRBD2. CDR3 length: 15 amino acids. The ends lost 6 bases at V and 3 bases at J; junction bases unmatched: 5. The CDR3 region is CASRPTSGVYNEQFF. DNA of the CDR3: TGTGCCAGCAGGCCCACTAGCGGGGTCTACAATGAGCAGTTCTTC.

This clonotype was observed at least ten times. The V gene is TRBV30, the J gene TRBJ1-1, with unresolved D. Trimming cost V 0 bases and J 0 bases, with 2 bases left between them. This CDR3 is 12 amino acids long. Germline V gene lookup returns CDR1 GTSNPN and CDR2 SVGIG (reference sequence). CDR3 amino acids: CAWSVMNTEAFF. The CDR3 bases are TGTGCCTGGAGTGTGATGAACACTGAAGCTTTCTTT.

The chain combines TRBV7-2 with TRBJ2-3; D is undetermined. The CDR3 has 14 residues. Trimming cost V 1 base and J 0 bases, with 5 bases left between them. The germline V gene has CDR1 SGHTA and CDR2 FQGNSA. The CDR3 DNA reads TGTGCCAGCAGCTTAGGAGCTAGCACAGATACGCAGTATTTT. Residues: CASSLGASTDTQYF.

At least ten counts were recorded for this clonotype. The V gene is TRBV7-2, the J gene TRBJ2-5; perhaps TRBD1 as D (5 bases). This CDR3 contains 14 residues. Germline CDR1 is SGHTA and CDR2 is FQGNSA. V was cut by 1 base and J by 5 bases, with 11 bases left in between. CDR3 residues: CASSLGQRSETQYF. CDR3 nucleotides: TGTGCCAGCAGCTTAGGACAGAGAAGCGAGACCCAGTACTTC.

This clonotype has a count of ten or more. The chain employs TRBV28 and TRBJ2-7, with D uncertain. This CDR3 spans 10 amino acids. Germline V gene lookup returns CDR1 MDHEN and CDR2 SYDVKM. V lost 4 bases, J lost 8 bases, and 6 bases lay in between. The CDR3 DNA reads TGTGCCAGCAGTTCTTTCCAGCAGTACTTC. Translating gives CASSSFQQYF.

This clonotype was recorded at least ten times. This chain joins TRBV7-9 and TRBJ2-2; 7 bases match TRBD1. The CDR3 totals 15 residues. J lost 7 bases, V lost 5 bases, and 10 bases had no gene match. Germline V gives CDR1 SEHNR, CDR2 FQNEAQ (reference sequence). The CDR3 sequence: CASSPRDREDGELFF. The CDR3 nucleotides read TGTGCCAGCAGCCCCCGCGACAGGGAAGACGGGGAGCTGTTTTTT.

This clonotype was counted ten times or more. The chain joins TRBV14 to TRBJ2-7; 7 positions match TRBD2. The CDR3 is made up of 18 amino acids. Looked up from germline, CDR1 is SGHDN and CDR2 is FVKESK. V shed 4 bases, J shed 3 bases, and the junction held 18 bases outside the gene matches. The CDR3 here is CASSPPDTKISGYYEQYF. CDR3 bases: TGTGCCAGCAGCCCCCCGGACACAAAAATTAGCGGGTACTACGAGCAGTACTTC.

This clonotype was found many times. This chain links TRBV18 with TRBJ2-7; D call uncertain. Germline lookup yields CDR1 KGHSH and CDR2 LQKENI. This CDR3 contains 16 residues. V was trimmed by 0 bases and J by 3 bases, leaving 15 bases between them. This chain's CDR3 is CASSPPGSWADYEQYF. The CDR3 DNA reads as TGTGCCAGCTCACCACCTGGTAGTTGGGCCGACTACGAGCAGTACTTC.

This clonotype was counted many times. The chain joins TRBV3-1 to TRBJ2-2; D not resolved. CDR3 length equals 14 residues. Germline-derived CDR1 and CDR2 are LGHDT and YNNKEL (reference sequence). Trimming removed 1 base from V and 0 bases from J, with 3 bases in between. CDR3 DNA sequence: TGTGCCAGCAGCCAAGCAGCGAACACCGGGGAGCTGTTTTTT. Its protein product is CASSQAANTGELFF.

This clonotype was detected a few times. The chain employs TRBV27 and TRBJ1-1; D is uncertain. The CDR3 spans 15 residues. From germline, CDR1 is MNHEY and CDR2 SMNVEV (reference sequence). Trimming removed 0 bases from V and 1 base from J, with 9 bases in between. Here the CDR3 DNA reads TGTGCCAGCAGTTTATCGAACGCGGGGAACACTGAAGCTTTCTTT. Its protein is CASSLSNAGNTEAFF.

This clonotype was detected ten times or more. The chain couples TRBV6-2 or TRBV6-3 to TRBJ2-7; TRBD1 agrees at 9 bases. The V gene end was trimmed by 5 bases and the J gene end by 5 bases; junction bases not matched to a gene: 7. This CDR3 is built from 14 residues. Germline values: CDR1 MNHEY, CDR2 SVGEGT. CDR3 coding DNA: TGTGCCAGCAGTCACAGGGGGCAGGAAAACGAGCAGTACTTC. It specifies CASSHRGQENEQYF.

This clonotype showed up many times. This sequence joins TRBV6-2 or TRBV6-3 and TRBJ2-6, with 11 positions matching TRBD1. Germline CDR1 reads MNHEY; CDR2 reads SVGEGT. The CDR3 loop spans 17 amino acids. With 4 bases clipped from V and 1 base from J, the junction kept 3 bases outside the gene matches. CDR3 sequence (DNA): TGTGCCAGCAGTTTGAGGGACAGGGGGTCTGGGGCCAACGTCCTGACTTTC. Its translation is CASSLRDRGSGANVLTF.

A few counts support this clonotype. V usage is TRBV2 and J usage is TRBJ1-5, with 7 bases fitting TRBD1. The CDR3 is 14 amino acids. The ends lost 10 bases at V and 0 bases at J; junction bases unmatched: 6. Germline loops: CDR1 SNHLY, CDR2 FYNNEI. DNA of the CDR3: TGTGCCACGACAGGGCATTATAGCAATCAGCCCCAGCATTTT. Residues: CATTGHYSNQPQHF.

This clonotype was observed at least ten times. This chain uses TRBV28 with TRBJ2-7; possibly TRBD1 or TRBD2 for D (7 bases each). The CDR3 contains 14 residues. The germline V gene encodes CDR1 MDHEN and CDR2 SYDVKM. Trimming removed 5 bases from V and 5 bases from J, with 16 bases in between. The CDR3 sequence is CASSKQGRVDEQYF. In nucleotides, the CDR3 is TGTGCCAGCAGTAAACAGGGGAGGGTTGACGAGCAGTACTTC.

This clonotype was observed at least ten times. V is TRBV4-1 and J is TRBJ2-2; D is unresolved. There are 14 residues in the CDR3. Trimming took 1 base from V and 4 from J, leaving 7 bases between them. Germline assignment: CDR1 MGHRA and CDR2 YSYEKL. The CDR3 sequence: CASSQGAVTGELFF. The CDR3 nucleotides read TGCGCCAGCAGCCAAGGTGCGGTCACCGGGGAGCTGTTTTTT.

At least ten counts were recorded for this clonotype. This sequence joins TRBV7-6 and TRBJ2-1; TRBD2 matches 9 bases. The CDR3 length is 16 residues. Germline values: CDR1 SGHVS, CDR2 FNYEAQ. Losses at the gene ends were 1 base for V and 8 bases for J; bases not matched to a gene: 9. Written as DNA, the CDR3 is TGTGCCAGCAGCTTAGGGGGCGGGAGGGCCCTCGATGAGCAGTTCTTC. Translation: CASSLGGGRALDEQFF.

This clonotype was counted ten times or more. The rearrangement links TRBV4-2 to TRBJ2-3; D call uncertain. The CDR3 loop spans 17 amino acids. The germline V and J ends were trimmed by 4 bases and 2 bases, with 19 bases remaining between them. CDR1 is LGHNA and CDR2 is YNFKEQ in the germline V gene. In nucleotides, the CDR3 is TGTGCCAGCAGCCGGCCTTCGCCCGCGGTGGTCACAGATACGCAGTATTTT. It specifies CASSRPSPAVVTDTQYF.

The table lists this clonotype with many counts. Written as DNA, the CDR3 is TGTGCCAGCAGTTCGAATAGCGGGAACTCAGAGACCCAGTACTTC. Translation gives CASSSNSGNSETQYF. The V gene is TRBV9, the J gene TRBJ2-5, with TRBD2 identical over 8 bases. Germline CDR1 reads SGDLS; CDR2 reads YYNGEE. This CDR3 comprises 15 residues. V was pared by 5 bases and J by 4 bases, with 10 bases of the junction left unmatched.

This clonotype was found many times. The chain carries TRBV12-3 or TRBV12-4 and TRBJ1-5; D perhaps matches TRBD1 (5 bases). The CDR3 spans 12 residues. V was pared by 6 bases and J by 6 bases, with 9 bases between. The CDR3 coding sequence is TGTGCCAGCAGCCCTCAGGGTCAGCCCCAGCATTTT. It yields the protein CASSPQGQPQHF.

This clonotype was seen ten or more times. The chain uses TRBV29-1 and TRBJ1-1, with 9 bases fitting TRBD1. The germline V gene encodes CDR1 SQVTM and CDR2 ANQGSEA. The length of the CDR3 is 13 residues. J was trimmed by 1 base and V by 3 bases; bases with no gene match: 0. This CDR3 is CSVEGQGNTEAFF. CDR3 in DNA: TGCAGCGTTGAGGGACAGGGGAACACTGAAGCTTTCTTT. The full variable domain, its missing parts supplied by reference TRBV29-1 and TRBJ1-1, is SAVISQKPSRDICQRGTSLTIQCQVDSQVTMMFWYRQQPGQSLTLIATANQGSEATYESGFVIDKFPISRPNLTFSTLTVSNMSPEDSSIYLCSVEGQGNTEAFFGQGTRLTVV.

This clonotype was seen more than once but under ten times. This chain connects TRBV20-1 to TRBJ2-7; D ambiguous. The V end was cut by 2 bases, the J end by 0 bases, with 11 bases between. The V gene's germline CDR1 is DFQATT and CDR2 SNEGSKA (reference sequence). CDR3 size: 14 residues. The CDR3 reads CSARSRVGSYEQYF. The CDR3 nucleotides are TGCAGTGCTAGATCAAGGGTGGGCTCCTACGAGCAGTACTTC.

This clonotype showed up many times. V and J are TRBV7-2 and TRBJ1-2, with TRBD1 as a possible D gene (5 bases). The CDR3 covers 12 residues. V lost 5 bases to trimming and J lost 8 bases, with 12 bases between them. Germline-derived CDR1 and CDR2 are SGHTA and FQGNSA. CDR3 loop: CASSPQGGGYTF. In DNA, the CDR3 is TGTGCCAGCAGCCCCCAGGGAGGGGGCTACACCTTC.

This chain uses TRBV18 with TRBJ1-1; 8 nucleotides line up with TRBD1. CDR1 is KGHSH, CDR2 LQKENI, per germline. The V gene end was trimmed by 2 bases and the J gene end by 3 bases; junction bases not matched to a gene: 2. There are 14 residues in the CDR3. The DNA for the CDR3 is TGTGCCAGCTCACCAACAGGGGGGGACACTGAAGCTTTCTTT. This translates into CASSPTGGDTEAFF.

As regards this clonotype: This sequence may be a read error, since a much larger clone differs from it by one base. The J gene is TRBJ1-4, the V gene TRBV12-3 or TRBV12-4, with 7 bases identical to TRBD1. The CDR3 has 15 amino acids. CDR3 in amino acids: CASSPRGAANDKLFF. As DNA, the CDR3 is TGTGCCAGCAGTCCCAGGGGGGCAGCTAATGATAAACTGTTTTTT.

The chain employs TRBV5-1 and TRBJ2-3; either TRBD1 or TRBD2 may fit D (5 bases each). The CDR3 extends over 14 amino acids. Trimming took 4 bases from V and 2 from J, leaving 11 bases between them. Germline CDR1 and CDR2: SGHRS and YFSETQ. The CDR3 DNA follows: TGCGCCAGCAGCCCCCCGGGGACCACAGATACGCAGTATTTT. It translates to CASSPPGTTDTQYF.

Within the sample, this clonotype is medium-sized. The chain joins TRBV3-1 to TRBJ2-1, with D maybe TRBD2 (5 bases). CDR3 length: 12 residues. CDR1 is LGHDT, CDR2 YNNKEL, per germline (reference sequence). V was trimmed by 3 bases and J by 7 bases, leaving 7 bases between them. The CDR3 DNA is TGTGCCAGCAGCCAGGACTGGAATGAGCAGTTCTTC. Amino acids: CASSQDWNEQFF.

The gene calls are TRBV5-1 and TRBJ2-6; the D gene is possibly TRBD1 (6 bases). Per the germline V gene, CDR1 is SGHRS and CDR2 is YFSETQ. The CDR3 runs to 18 residues. Trimming pared 3 bases from V and 0 bases from J, leaving 16 bases between. CDR3 loop: CASSSQGRQLSGANVLTF. CDR3 sequence (DNA): TGCGCCAGCAGCTCACAGGGTAGGCAACTCTCTGGGGCCAACGTCCTGACTTTC. The full variable domain, rest sourced from reference TRBV5-1 and TRBJ2-6, is KAGVTQTPRYLIKTRGQQVTLSCSPISGHRSVSWYQQTPGQGLQFLFEYFSETQRNKGNFPGRFSGRQFSNSRSEMNVSTLELGDSALYLCASSSQGRQLSGANVLTFGAGSRLTVL.

Many counts were recorded for this clonotype. The chain recombines TRBV3-1 with TRBJ1-5, with 9 bases identical to TRBD1. Germline V gene sequence: CDR1 LGHDT, CDR2 YNNKEL (reference sequence). After removal of 1 base from V and 4 bases from J, the junction contained 8 bases not matched to a gene. The CDR3 is 17 amino acids. The CDR3 protein is CASSQVRDRDGNQPQHF. CDR3 bases: TGTGCCAGCAGCCAAGTTAGGGACAGGGATGGGAATCAGCCCCAGCATTTT.